A single sample is the source of the 30 T cell receptor beta chains below, sequenced in a study of control samples from healthy donors and cancer patients. Clones were sequenced by immunoSEQ multiplex PCR, and TCRdb holds only the in-frame ones, with some missing. The sample lists about 130,000 clones; around 90% were seen once. What was sequenced was blood. These receptor sequences come from a man aged 18 to 29 in good health.

This sequence joins TRBV29-1 and TRBJ2-4, with TRBD1 matching 8 bases. The V segment lost 7 bases and the J segment 0 bases; nucleotides outside the gene matches: 8. This CDR3 region has 15 residues. The germline gives CDR1 SQVTM, CDR2 ANQGSEA. The CDR3 sequence: CSAAWTGLAKNIQYF. For the CDR3, the DNA is TGCAGCGCTGCTTGGACAGGGCTAGCCAAAAACATTCAGTACTTC. The variable domain in full, with the rest retrieved from reference TRBV29-1 and TRBJ2-4, is SAVISQKPSRDICQRGTSLTIQCQVDSQVTMMFWYRQQPGQSLTLIATANQGSEATYESGFVIDKFPISRPNLTFSTLTVSNMSPEDSSIYLCSAAWTGLAKNIQYFGAGTRLSVL.

The V and J genes are TRBV19 and TRBJ2-5, with TRBD2 as a possible D gene (6 bases). This CDR3 is built from 14 residues. The germline CDR1 and CDR2 sequences are LNHDA and SQIVND (reference sequence). Trimming took 6 bases from V and 4 from J, leaving 15 bases between them. Here the CDR3 reads CASRGGVLGETQYF. CDR3 nucleotides: TGTGCCAGTAGAGGAGGGGTATTGGGAGAGACCCAGTACTTC.

V is TRBV11-1 and J is TRBJ2-7; maybe TRBD1 (6 bases). Trimming shortened V by 1 base and J by 2 bases, and 12 bases separated the two germline ends. In germline, CDR1 is SGHAT, CDR2 FQDESV (reference sequence). The CDR3 is made up of 15 amino acids. The chain's CDR3 is CASSLGTGSAYEQYF. CDR3 nucleotides: TGTGCCAGCAGCTTAGGAACAGGGTCGGCCTACGAGCAGTACTTC.

This rearrangement joins TRBV19 to TRBJ2-3, with 8 bases aligning to TRBD2. The CDR3 runs to 15 residues. With 5 bases clipped from V and 2 bases from J, the junction kept 6 bases outside the gene matches. The germline gives CDR1 LNHDA, CDR2 SQIVND (reference sequence). The CDR3 DNA reads as TGTGCCAGTAGTCCCCGGACTAGCCTCACAGATACGCAGTATTTT. This translates into CASSPRTSLTDTQYF.

The rearrangement links TRBV21-1 to TRBJ2-1; TRBD2, the table's D call, was not compared with the DNA. TRBV21-1 is a known pseudogene. There are 15 residues in the CDR3. The CDR3 nucleotides are TGTGCCAGCAGCAAAGTCCGGGAGAACAACAATGAGCAGTTCTTC. Its translation is CASSKVRENNNEQFF.

The chain carries TRBV5-6 and TRBJ2-1, with 9 bases fitting TRBD2. V lost 0 bases, J lost 8 bases, and 3 bases stayed unmatched. The CDR3 spans 14 residues. CDR1 is SGHDT and CDR2 is YYEEEE in the germline V gene. In DNA form, the CDR3 reads TGTGCCAGCAGCTTGGCTAGCGGGATTGATGAGCAGTTCTTC. It yields the protein CASSLASGIDEQFF.

This chain connects TRBV6-2 or TRBV6-3 to TRBJ1-5; no reliable D call. The CDR3 spans 14 residues. The V end lost 5 bases, the J end lost 0 bases, and 8 bases lay between the germline ends. CDR1 MNHEY and CDR2 SVGEGT come from the germline V gene. Here the CDR3 reads CASSDTYSNQPQHF. Written as DNA, the CDR3 is TGTGCCAGCAGTGACACCTATAGCAATCAGCCCCAGCATTTT.

V usage is TRBV10-1 and J usage is TRBJ1-2, with TRBD1 matching over 7 bases. With V trimmed by 11 bases and J by 4 bases, 10 bases remained unmatched. The length of the CDR3 is 13 residues. CDR1 and CDR2 from the germline V gene are WNHNN and SYGVQD (reference sequence). CDR3 amino acids: CAPKGALFYGYTF. The DNA of the CDR3 is TGCGCCCCCAAGGGGGCATTATTCTATGGCTACACCTTC.

This clone was recorded only once. The J gene is TRBJ2-1, the V gene TRBV28; unclear D gene. Germline values: CDR1 MDHEN, CDR2 SYDVKM. The CDR3 runs to 17 residues. V dropped 8 bases and J dropped 3 bases, with 23 bases sitting between them. The CDR3 bases are TGTGCCAGCGAACCGACCCAGAAGGGCTACGGCTACAATGAGCAGTTCTTC. This gives the protein CASEPTQKGYGYNEQFF.

The chain uses TRBV10-3 and TRBJ1-1, with D tentatively TRBD1 (5 bases). Trimming left V 8 bases short and J 4 bases short, with 14 bases between. The CDR3 has 13 residues. Looked up from germline, CDR1 is ENHRY and CDR2 is SYGVKD. The CDR3 bases are TGTGCCATCTCTGGCGGGGGGACCACTGAAGCTTTCTTT. Translation: CAISGGGTTEAFF.

The CDR3 sequence is CASSPYTGNTIYF. The CDR3, as DNA: TGTGCCAGCAGCCCCTACACTGGAAACACCATATATTTT. This chain uses TRBV5-5 with TRBJ1-3, with D unresolved. The ends were cut back, 4 bases at V and 2 bases at J, with 7 bases in the middle. CDR1 and CDR2 from the germline V gene are SGHKS and YYEKEE (reference sequence). CDR3 length: 13 amino acids.

In this sample, this clone turned up once. J is TRBJ1-6 and V is TRBV15, with D perhaps TRBD1 (5 bases). This CDR3 comprises 14 residues. Germline CDR1 and CDR2: LNHNV and YYDKDF (reference sequence). Trimming left V 0 bases short and J 7 bases short, with 7 bases between. The DNA of the CDR3 is TGTGCCACCAGCAGAGACTGGGGGAATTCACCCCTCCACTTT. It yields the protein CATSRDWGNSPLHF.

The gene calls are TRBV5-1 and TRBJ1-1, with TRBD1 as a possible D gene (5 bases). Trimming stripped 7 bases from V and 5 bases from J, with 12 bases between. Germline values: CDR1 SGHRS, CDR2 YFSETQ. The CDR3 runs to 12 residues. CDR3 sequence (DNA): TGCGCCAGCGGCGACAGTTTTACTGAAGCTTTCTTT. Translated, it gives CASGDSFTEAFF.

The chain recombines TRBV14 with TRBJ2-5, with D possibly TRBD2 on 5 matching bases. From germline, CDR1 is SGHDN and CDR2 FVKESK. The germline V and J ends were trimmed by 0 bases and 0 bases, with 11 bases remaining between them. The CDR3 has 16 residues. The CDR3 bases are TGTGCCAGCAGCCAAGACCGGGGAACTAACCAAGAGACCCAGTACTTC. Encoded protein: CASSQDRGTNQETQYF. Filled out from reference TRBV14 and TRBJ2-5, the complete variable domain reads EAGVTQFPSHSVIEKGQTVTLRCDPISGHDNLYWYRRVMGKEIKFLLHFVKESKQDESGMPNNRFLAERTGGTYSTLKVQPAELEDSGVYFCASSQDRGTNQETQYFGPGTRLLVL.

The rearrangement joins TRBV18 to TRBJ1-1; D possibly corresponds to TRBD1 (5 bases). V lost 2 bases and J lost 5, with 12 bases in between. The CDR3 runs to 14 residues. Germline loops: CDR1 KGHSH, CDR2 LQKENI. This chain's CDR3 is CASSPGGSRTEAFF. The CDR3 coding sequence is TGTGCCAGCTCACCAGGGGGGTCGAGAACTGAAGCTTTCTTT.

The chain is built from TRBV7-2 and TRBJ2-7; 8 bases agree with TRBD1. Per germline, CDR1 SGHTA and CDR2 FQGNSA. The CDR3 totals 14 residues. V was pared by 5 bases and J by 6 bases, with 9 bases of the junction left unmatched. The CDR3 region is CASSTRPGTGEQYV. CDR3 DNA sequence: TGTGCCAGCAGCACCCGCCCTGGGACAGGCGAGCAGTACGTC.

This clone was seen only once. The rearrangement uses TRBV11-3 and TRBJ2-2; no firm D call. V gave up 5 bases and J gave up 7 bases, with 8 bases separating them. CDR1 is SGHNT, CDR2 YENEEA, per germline. The CDR3 is 12 residues long. CDR3: CASSQVGGELFF. For the CDR3, the DNA is TGTGCCAGCAGCCAGGTTGGCGGGGAGCTGTTTTTT.

The CDR3 DNA reads TGTGCCAGCAGTTACCCAGAGGGGCCAACTAATGAAAAACTGTTTTTT. It encodes CASSYPEGPTNEKLFF. The rearrangement uses TRBV6-6 and TRBJ1-4; D is possibly TRBD1 (5 bases). The germline gives CDR1 MNHNY, CDR2 SVGAGI (reference sequence). The CDR3 is 16 amino acids. The V end was cut by 2 bases, the J end by 0 bases, with 10 bases between.

The CDR3 sequence: CASSLSDRGYTGELFF. The CDR3 DNA is TGTGCCAGCAGCCTAAGCGACAGGGGGTACACCGGGGAGCTGTTTTTT. The chain couples TRBV5-6 to TRBJ2-2, with 9 nucleotides matching TRBD1. Germline assignment: CDR1 SGHDT and CDR2 YYEEEE. The CDR3 extends over 16 amino acids. J was trimmed by 3 bases and V by 4 bases; bases with no gene match: 7.

The CDR3 DNA sequence: TGTGCCAGCTGCGATGCTAGCGGAGCGAACACCGGGGAGCTGTTTTTT. This gives the protein CASCDASGANTGELFF. V gene TRBV2 combines with J gene TRBJ2-2; 7 bases are shared with TRBD2. CDR3 length: 16 residues. Germline values: CDR1 SNHLY, CDR2 FYNNEI. The J segment lost 0 bases and the V segment lost 8 bases, leaving 9 bases of the junction unmatched.

CDR3 nucleotide sequence: TGTGCCAGCAGTTACTCGAGGCAGGACTATGGCTACACCTTC. It codes for CASSYSRQDYGYTF. This chain links TRBV6-5 with TRBJ1-2; D call uncertain. Trimming removed 0 bases from V and 3 bases from J, with 8 bases in between. CDR1 and CDR2 from the germline V gene are MNHEY and SVGAGI. The CDR3 covers 14 residues.

This clone was counted once. The junction does not match germline at one end; this may be a read error. CDR3 loop: CASSDSSSYEQYF. For the CDR3, the DNA is TGTGCCAGCAGTGACTCTAGCTCCTACGAGCAGTACTTC. This sequence joins TRBV6-5 and TRBJ2-7; no reliable D call. Looked up from germline, CDR1 is MNHEY and CDR2 is SVGAGI. This CDR3 has 13 amino acids.

V gene TRBV28 combines with J gene TRBJ1-4; TRBD1 aligns across 8 bases. Germline V gene lookup returns CDR1 MDHEN and CDR2 SYDVKM. The ends lost 2 bases at V and 7 bases at J; junction bases unmatched: 9. CDR3 length: 16 amino acids. The chain's CDR3 is CASSLIAQGAGEKLFF. In nucleotides, the CDR3 is TGTGCCAGCAGTTTAATAGCCCAGGGGGCTGGTGAAAAACTGTTTTTT.

V usage is TRBV6-2 or TRBV6-3 and J usage is TRBJ1-6; 7 positions agree with TRBD1. The CDR3 runs 15 residues. Germline V CDR1 and CDR2: MNHEY, SVGEGT. V was clipped by 6 bases and J by 6 bases; unmatched bases: 8. The CDR3 loop is CASSSTGAGNSPLHF. Here the CDR3 DNA reads TGTGCCAGCAGCTCTACAGGGGCGGGTAATTCACCCCTCCACTTT.

The chain links TRBV5-4 to TRBJ2-4; 7 positions agree with TRBD1. Germline V CDR1 and CDR2: SGHNT, YYREEE (reference sequence). The length of the CDR3 is 16 residues. The ends lost 4 bases at V and 2 bases at J; junction bases unmatched: 9. The CDR3 DNA follows: TGTGCCAGCAGCAGCGGACAGGCCGGTCCCAAAAACATTCAGTACTTC. It encodes CASSSGQAGPKNIQYF.

This chain uses TRBV7-2 with TRBJ2-5, with D hard to call. The CDR3 loop spans 13 amino acids. Trimming removed 1 base from V and 2 bases from J, with 5 bases in between. Germline V gives CDR1 SGHTA, CDR2 FQGNSA. The DNA of the CDR3 is TGTGCCAGCAGCTTAGAGCCTCAAGAGACCCAGTACTTC. Translation: CASSLEPQETQYF.

CDR3 nucleotides: TGTGCCAGTACAGAGTCGGGACAGGGGGCGAACACCGGGGAGCTGTTTTTT. Amino acids: CASTESGQGANTGELFF. The chain combines TRBV19 with TRBJ2-2, with 11 bases lining up with TRBD1. J gave up 0 bases and V 7 bases, and 7 bases lay outside the gene matches. CDR3 size: 17 residues. Germline-derived CDR1 and CDR2 are LNHDA and SQIVND (reference sequence).

V and J are TRBV19 and TRBJ1-4, with D hard to call. Trimming stripped 4 bases from V and 1 base from J, with 7 bases between. The CDR3 loop spans 14 amino acids. Per germline, CDR1 LNHDA and CDR2 SQIVND (reference sequence). The CDR3 bases are TGTGCCAGTAGTACGGTCGGAACTAATGAAAAACTGTTTTTT. It yields the protein CASSTVGTNEKLFF.

CDR3 region: CASSLEGLADYNEQFF. CDR3 nucleotide sequence: TGTGCCAGCAGCTTAGAGGGACTAGCGGATTACAATGAGCAGTTCTTC. The chain joins TRBV7-4 to TRBJ2-1; 11 positions agree with TRBD2. Germline loops: CDR1 SGHVT, CDR2 SQSDAQ. There are 16 residues in the CDR3. Trimming cost V 1 base and J 4 bases; bases outside gene matches: 3.

The chain joins TRBV6-5 to TRBJ2-1, with D possibly matching TRBD2 (5 bases). V lost 5 bases and J 0 bases, leaving 11 bases between the germline ends. The CDR3 is 15 amino acids. CDR1 is MNHEY and CDR2 is SVGAGI in the germline V gene. The CDR3 DNA is TGTGCCAGCAGTCGAGGGTTATTCTCCTACAATGAGCAGTTCTTC. As protein: CASSRGLFSYNEQFF.